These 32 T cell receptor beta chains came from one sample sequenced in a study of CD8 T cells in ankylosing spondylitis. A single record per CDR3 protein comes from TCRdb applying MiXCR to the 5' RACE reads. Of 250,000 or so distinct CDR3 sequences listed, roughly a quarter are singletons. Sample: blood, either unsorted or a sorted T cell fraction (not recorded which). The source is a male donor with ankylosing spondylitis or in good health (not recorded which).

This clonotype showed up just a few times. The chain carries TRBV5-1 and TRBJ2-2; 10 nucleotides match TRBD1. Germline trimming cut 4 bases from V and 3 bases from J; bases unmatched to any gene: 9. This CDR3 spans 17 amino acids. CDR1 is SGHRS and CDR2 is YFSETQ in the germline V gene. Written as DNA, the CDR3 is TGCGCCAGCAGCCCGACAGGGGGCGCTTCCTACACCGGGGAGCTGTTTTTT. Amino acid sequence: CASSPTGGASYTGELFF. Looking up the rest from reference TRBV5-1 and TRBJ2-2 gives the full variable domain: KAGVTQTPRYLIKTRGQQVTLSCSPISGHRSVSWYQQTPGQGLQFLFEYFSETQRNKGNFPGRFSGRQFSNSRSEMNVSTLELGDSALYLCASSPTGGASYTGELFFGEGSRLTVL.

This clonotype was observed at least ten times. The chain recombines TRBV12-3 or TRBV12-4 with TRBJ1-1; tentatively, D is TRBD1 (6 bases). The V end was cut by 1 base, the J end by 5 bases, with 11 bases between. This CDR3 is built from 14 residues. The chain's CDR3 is CASSLEGGVTEAFF. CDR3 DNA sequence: TGTGCCAGCAGTTTAGAGGGGGGGGTAACTGAAGCTTTCTTT.

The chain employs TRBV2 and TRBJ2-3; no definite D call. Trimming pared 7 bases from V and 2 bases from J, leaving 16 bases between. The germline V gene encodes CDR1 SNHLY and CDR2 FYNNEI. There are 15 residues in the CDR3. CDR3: CASMAFGRNTDTQYF. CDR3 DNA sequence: TGTGCCAGCATGGCTTTCGGCAGGAACACAGATACGCAGTATTTT.

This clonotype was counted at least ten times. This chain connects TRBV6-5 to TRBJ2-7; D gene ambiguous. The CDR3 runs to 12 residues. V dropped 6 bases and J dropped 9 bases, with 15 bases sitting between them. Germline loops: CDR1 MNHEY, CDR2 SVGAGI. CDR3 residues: CASSSGGFVQYF. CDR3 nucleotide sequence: TGTGCCAGCAGCTCTGGCGGCTTCGTGCAGTACTTC.

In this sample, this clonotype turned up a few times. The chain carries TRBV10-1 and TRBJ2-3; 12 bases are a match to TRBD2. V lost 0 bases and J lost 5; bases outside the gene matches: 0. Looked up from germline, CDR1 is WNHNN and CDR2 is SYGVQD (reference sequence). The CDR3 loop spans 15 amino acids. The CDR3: CASSESTSGGDTQYF. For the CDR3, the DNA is TGCGCCAGCAGTGAGTCGACTAGCGGGGGAGATACGCAGTATTTT.

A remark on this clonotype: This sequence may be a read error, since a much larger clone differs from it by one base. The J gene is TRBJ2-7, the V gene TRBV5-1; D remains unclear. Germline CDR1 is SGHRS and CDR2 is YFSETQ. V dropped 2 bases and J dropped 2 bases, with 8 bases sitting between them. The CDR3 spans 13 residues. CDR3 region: CASSFGQTYEQYF. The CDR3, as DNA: TGCGCCAGCAGCTTCGGCCAAACCTACGAGCAGTACTTC.

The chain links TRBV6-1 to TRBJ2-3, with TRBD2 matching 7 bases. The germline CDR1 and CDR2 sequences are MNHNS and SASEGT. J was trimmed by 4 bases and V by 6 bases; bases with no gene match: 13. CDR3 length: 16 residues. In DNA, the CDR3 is TGTGCCAGCAGCTCCCTGGGCGGGGGTGCCGCAGATACGCAGTATTTT. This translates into CASSSLGGGAADTQYF.

CDR3 coding DNA: TGTGCCAGCACCCTGGGGGACACCTACTCCTACGAGCAGTACTTC. Translation gives CASTLGDTYSYEQYF. The chain recombines TRBV25-1 with TRBJ2-7; a possible D gene is TRBD1 (6 bases). CDR1 MGHDK and CDR2 SYGVNS come from the germline V gene. V shed 7 bases and J shed 0 bases, with 16 bases lying between them. The CDR3 covers 15 residues.

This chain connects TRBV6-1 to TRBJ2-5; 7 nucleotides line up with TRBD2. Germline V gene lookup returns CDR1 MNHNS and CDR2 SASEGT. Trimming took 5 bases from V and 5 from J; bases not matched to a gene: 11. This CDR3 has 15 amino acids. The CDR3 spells CASSSPRREGETQYF. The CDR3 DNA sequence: TGTGCCAGCAGTAGCCCCCGCAGGGAGGGGGAGACCCAGTACTTC.

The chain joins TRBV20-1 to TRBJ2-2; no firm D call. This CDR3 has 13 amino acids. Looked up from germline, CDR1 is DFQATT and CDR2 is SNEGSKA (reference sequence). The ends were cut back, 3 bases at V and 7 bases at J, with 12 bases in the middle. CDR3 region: CSASGRLNGELFF. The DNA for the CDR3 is TGCAGTGCTAGCGGCCGCCTGAACGGGGAGCTGTTTTTT.

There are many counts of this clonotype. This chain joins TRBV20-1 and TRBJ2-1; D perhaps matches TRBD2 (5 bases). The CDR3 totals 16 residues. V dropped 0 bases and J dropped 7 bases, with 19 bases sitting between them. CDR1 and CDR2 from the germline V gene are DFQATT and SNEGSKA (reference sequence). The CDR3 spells CSARDPRTALRNEQFF. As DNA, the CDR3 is TGCAGTGCTAGAGATCCCAGGACTGCCCTTCGGAATGAGCAGTTCTTC.

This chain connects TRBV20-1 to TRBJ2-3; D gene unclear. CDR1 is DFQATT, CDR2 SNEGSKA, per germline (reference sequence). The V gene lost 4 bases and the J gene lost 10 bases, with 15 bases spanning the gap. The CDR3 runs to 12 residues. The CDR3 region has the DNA TGCAGTGCTACTGACCAGAAGGCTGCGCAGTATTTT. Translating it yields CSATDQKAAQYF.

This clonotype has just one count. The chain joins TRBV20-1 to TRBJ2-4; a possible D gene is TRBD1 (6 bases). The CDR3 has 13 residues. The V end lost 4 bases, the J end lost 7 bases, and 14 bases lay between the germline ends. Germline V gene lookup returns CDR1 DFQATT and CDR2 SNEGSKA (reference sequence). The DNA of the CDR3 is TGCAGTGCTACCAGGGGATTGGTCAACATTCAGTACTTC. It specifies CSATRGLVNIQYF.

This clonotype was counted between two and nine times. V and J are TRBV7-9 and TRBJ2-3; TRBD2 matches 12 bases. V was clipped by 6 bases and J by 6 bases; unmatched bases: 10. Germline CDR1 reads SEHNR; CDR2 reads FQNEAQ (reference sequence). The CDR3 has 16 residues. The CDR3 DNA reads TGTGCCAGCAGACCCGGGACTAGCGGGTTTGTGGATACGCAGTATTTT. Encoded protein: CASRPGTSGFVDTQYF.

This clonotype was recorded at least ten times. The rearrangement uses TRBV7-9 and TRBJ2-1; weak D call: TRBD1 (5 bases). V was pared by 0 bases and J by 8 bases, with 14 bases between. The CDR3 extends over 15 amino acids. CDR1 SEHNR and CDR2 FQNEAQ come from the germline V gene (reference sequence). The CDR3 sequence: CASSLARLTEDEQFF. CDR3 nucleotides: TGTGCCAGCAGCTTAGCGCGGTTGACAGAAGATGAGCAGTTCTTC. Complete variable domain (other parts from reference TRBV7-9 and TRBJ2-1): DTGVSQNPRHKITKRGQNVTFRCDPISEHNRLYWYRQTLGQGPEFLTYFQNEAQLEKSRLLSDRFSAERPKGSFSTLEIQRTEQGDSAMYLCASSLARLTEDEQFFGPGTRLTVL.

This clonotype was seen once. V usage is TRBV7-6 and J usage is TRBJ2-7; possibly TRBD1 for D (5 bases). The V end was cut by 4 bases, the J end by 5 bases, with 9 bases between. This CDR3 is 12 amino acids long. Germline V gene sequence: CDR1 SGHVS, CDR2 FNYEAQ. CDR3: CASSSGRDEQYF. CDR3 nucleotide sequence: TGTGCCAGCAGCTCAGGCAGGGACGAGCAGTACTTC.

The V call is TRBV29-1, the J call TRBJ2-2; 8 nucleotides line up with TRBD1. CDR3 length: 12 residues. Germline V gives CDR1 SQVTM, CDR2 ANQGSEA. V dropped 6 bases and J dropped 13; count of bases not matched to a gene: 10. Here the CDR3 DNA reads TGCAGCGTGGCCCCGGACAGGGCAATGCTGTTTTTT. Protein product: CSVAPDRAMLFF.

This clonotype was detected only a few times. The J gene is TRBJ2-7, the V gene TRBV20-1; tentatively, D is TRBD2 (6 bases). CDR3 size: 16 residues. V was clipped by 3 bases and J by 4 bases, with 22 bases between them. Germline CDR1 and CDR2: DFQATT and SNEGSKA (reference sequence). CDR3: CSASFYLGRRGYEQYF. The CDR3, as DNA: TGCAGTGCTAGTTTTTATTTGGGGAGGAGAGGGTACGAGCAGTACTTC.

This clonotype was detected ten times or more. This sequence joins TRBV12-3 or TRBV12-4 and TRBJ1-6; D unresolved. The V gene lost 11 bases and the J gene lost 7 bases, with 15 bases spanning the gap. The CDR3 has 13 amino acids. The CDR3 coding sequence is TGTGCCGTCAGGAGCTCGAGGAATTCACCCCTCCACTTT. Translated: CAVRSSRNSPLHF.

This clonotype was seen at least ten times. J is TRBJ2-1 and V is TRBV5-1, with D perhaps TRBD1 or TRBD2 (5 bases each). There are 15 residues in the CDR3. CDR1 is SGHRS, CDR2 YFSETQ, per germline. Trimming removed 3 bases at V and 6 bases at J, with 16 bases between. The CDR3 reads CASSSRTGTRNEQFF. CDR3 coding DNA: TGCGCCAGCAGCTCGCGGACGGGGACGCGCAATGAGCAGTTCTTC. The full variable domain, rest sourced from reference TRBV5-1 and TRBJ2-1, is KAGVTQTPRYLIKTRGQQVTLSCSPISGHRSVSWYQQTPGQGLQFLFEYFSETQRNKGNFPGRFSGRQFSNSRSEMNVSTLELGDSALYLCASSSRTGTRNEQFFGPGTRLTVL.

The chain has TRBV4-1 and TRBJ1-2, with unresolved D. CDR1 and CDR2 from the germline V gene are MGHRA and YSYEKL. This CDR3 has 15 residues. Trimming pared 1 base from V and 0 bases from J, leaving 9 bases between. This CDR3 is CASSQGSPPNYGYTF. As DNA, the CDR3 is TGCGCCAGCAGCCAAGGCAGTCCTCCTAACTATGGCTACACCTTC.

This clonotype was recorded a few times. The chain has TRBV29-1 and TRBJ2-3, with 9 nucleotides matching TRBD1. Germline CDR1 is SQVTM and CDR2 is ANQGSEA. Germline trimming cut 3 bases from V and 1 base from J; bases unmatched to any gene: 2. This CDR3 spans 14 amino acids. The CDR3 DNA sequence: TGCAGCGTTGATTGGACAGGGGGCACAGATACGCAGTATTTT. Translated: CSVDWTGGTDTQYF.

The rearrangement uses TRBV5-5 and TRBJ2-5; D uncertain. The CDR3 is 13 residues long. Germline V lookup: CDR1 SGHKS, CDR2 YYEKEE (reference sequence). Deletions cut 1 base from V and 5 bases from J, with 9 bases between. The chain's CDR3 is CASSLLAMETQYF. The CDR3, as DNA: TGTGCCAGCAGCTTGCTGGCCATGGAGACCCAGTACTTC.

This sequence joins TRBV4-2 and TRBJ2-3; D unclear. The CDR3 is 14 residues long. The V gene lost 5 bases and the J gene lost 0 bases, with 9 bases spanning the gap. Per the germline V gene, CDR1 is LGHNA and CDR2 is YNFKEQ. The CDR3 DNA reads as TGTGCCAGCAGCTCAAAGGTTAGCACAGATACGCAGTATTTT. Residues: CASSSKVSTDTQYF.

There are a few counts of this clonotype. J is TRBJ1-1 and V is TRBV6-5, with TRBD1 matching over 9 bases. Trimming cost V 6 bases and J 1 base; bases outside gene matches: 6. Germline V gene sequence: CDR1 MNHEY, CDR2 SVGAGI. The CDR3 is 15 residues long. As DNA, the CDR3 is TGTGCCAGCAGATATGGACAGGGGAGGAACACTGAAGCTTTCTTT. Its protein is CASRYGQGRNTEAFF.

The CDR3 nucleotides read TGCAGTGCTAGAGAGGGGACCGCGCGGTACGAGCAGTACTTC. Its translation is CSAREGTARYEQYF. V and J are TRBV20-1 and TRBJ2-7; D is possibly TRBD1 or TRBD2 (5 bases each). The CDR3 loop spans 14 amino acids. V lost 0 bases, J lost 4 bases, and 13 bases lay in between. The V gene's germline CDR1 is DFQATT and CDR2 SNEGSKA (reference sequence).

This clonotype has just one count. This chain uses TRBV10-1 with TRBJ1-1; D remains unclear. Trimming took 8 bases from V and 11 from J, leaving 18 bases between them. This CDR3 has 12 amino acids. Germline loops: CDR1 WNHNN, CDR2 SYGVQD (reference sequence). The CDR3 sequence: CASSDGVFWAFF. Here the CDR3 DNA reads TGCGCCAGCTCGGACGGGGTTTTCTGGGCTTTCTTT.

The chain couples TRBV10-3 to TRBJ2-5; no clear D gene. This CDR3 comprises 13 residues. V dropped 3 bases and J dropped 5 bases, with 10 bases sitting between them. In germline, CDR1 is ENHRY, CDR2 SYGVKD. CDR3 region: CAISDEFLETQYF. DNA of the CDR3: TGTGCCATCAGTGATGAGTTCTTGGAGACCCAGTACTTC.

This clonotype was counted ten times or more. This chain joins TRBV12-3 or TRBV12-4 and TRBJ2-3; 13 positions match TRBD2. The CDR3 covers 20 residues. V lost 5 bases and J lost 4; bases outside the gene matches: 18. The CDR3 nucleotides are TGTGCCAGCAGTCACCGACTCGGCCAACCGGGACTAGCGGGGTCAGATACGCAGTATTTT. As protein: CASSHRLGQPGLAGSDTQYF.

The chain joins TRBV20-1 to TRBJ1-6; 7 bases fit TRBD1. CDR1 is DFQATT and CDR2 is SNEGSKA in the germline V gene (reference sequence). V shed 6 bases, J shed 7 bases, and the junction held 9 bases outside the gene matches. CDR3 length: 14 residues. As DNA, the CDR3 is TGCAGTGCCCGGATTGAGACAGGGAATTCACCCCTCCACTTT. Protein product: CSARIETGNSPLHF.

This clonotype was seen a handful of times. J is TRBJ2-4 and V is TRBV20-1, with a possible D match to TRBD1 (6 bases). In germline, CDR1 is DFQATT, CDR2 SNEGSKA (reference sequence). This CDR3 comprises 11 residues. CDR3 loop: CSGQNKNIQYF. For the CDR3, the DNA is TGCAGCGGACAGAACAAAAACATTCAGTACTTC.

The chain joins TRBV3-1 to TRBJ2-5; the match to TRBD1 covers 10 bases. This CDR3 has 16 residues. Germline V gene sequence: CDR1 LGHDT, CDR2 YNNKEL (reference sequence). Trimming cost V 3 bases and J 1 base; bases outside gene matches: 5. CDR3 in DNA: TGTGCCAGCAGCCAGGGACAGGGGAGTTTCCAAGAGACCCAGTACTTC. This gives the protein CASSQGQGSFQETQYF.